This TCR beta chain derives from a study of blood T cell repertoires in COVID-19. In the study overall: Material from acute and convalescent COVID-19 was sourced from the United States, Italy and Spain. Sources were T cells, B-cell-depleted T cells, or PBMCs; the material itself was cDNA or gDNA.

Study processing details: Amplification from reference gene primers served as the basis for estimated nucleated cell counts. Only in-frame clones appear in the TCRdb table, and some are missing; sequencing was by immunoSEQ multiplex PCR. V and J calls and clone size are those listed in that table; D and trimming were worked out from the DNA. This table holds about 260,000 clones, roughly 86% found once. Germline loops: CDR1 SGHRS, CDR2 YFSETQ. Trimming cost V 0 bases and J 9 bases; bases outside gene matches: 4. The CDR3 sequence is 14 residues long. The genes are TRBV5-1 and TRBJ2-2, with 8 bases aligning to TRBD2. Sequences were obtained from peripheral blood. This TCR was sampled from a human donor in a cohort sampled during active COVID-19. The CDR3 DNA sequence: TGCGCCAGCAGCTTGGCCGGGGGGGCCCGGGAGCTGTTTTTT. Translation gives CASSLAGGARELFF.